This entry lists 11 T cell receptor beta chains sequenced from one sample in a study of Ad26.COV2.S vaccination and SARS-CoV-2 variants. Stated treatment: approximately 18 received Ad26.COV2.S at low or high dose, single or two shots; roughly 5 received placebo; per-sample allocation not given. On day 63 after the first injection, vaccine and placebo recipients gave samples. Assay used: immunoSEQ multiplex PCR; TCRdb lists only in-frame clones, some missing. The table has 300,000 to 450,000 clones, roughly 81% seen once. The starting material was peripheral blood, obtained in a trial of Ad26.COV2.S vaccine versus placebo. The receptors were sampled from a person between 18 and 65 years old who received the Ad26.COV2.S COVID-19 vaccine or a placebo.

The rearrangement joins TRBV5-1 to TRBJ1-1; D is unclear. The germline CDR1 and CDR2 sequences are SGHRS and YFSETQ. V lost 3 bases to trimming and J lost 4 bases, with 10 bases between them. The CDR3 sequence is 13 residues long. Written as DNA, the CDR3 is TGCGCCAGCAGCTCGGGTGGCGGCACTGAAGCTTTCTTT. Its translation is CASSSGGGTEAFF.

This chain links TRBV6-2 or TRBV6-3 with TRBJ2-3; tentatively, D is TRBD2 (5 bases). This CDR3 contains 15 residues. Trimming shortened V by 2 bases and J by 2 bases, and 11 bases separated the two germline ends. The germline V gene encodes CDR1 MNHEY and CDR2 SVGEGT. CDR3 sequence: CASSYPRGNTDTQYF. The CDR3 nucleotides read TGTGCCAGCAGTTACCCTCGGGGAAACACAGATACGCAGTATTTT.

J is TRBJ2-5 and V is TRBV2; D gene unclear. Germline lookup yields CDR1 SNHLY and CDR2 FYNNEI. The CDR3 is made up of 15 amino acids. With 7 bases removed from V and 1 base from J, the gap between germline ends came to 16 bases. Here the CDR3 reads CASNTHLGPQETQYF. The CDR3 DNA follows: TGTGCCAGCAACACTCACCTAGGCCCCCAAGAGACCCAGTACTTC. The full variable domain, its missing parts supplied by reference TRBV2 and TRBJ2-5, is EPEVTQTPSHQVTQMGQEVILRCVPISNHLYFYWYRQILGQKVEFLVSFYNNEISEKSEIFDDQFSVERPDGSNFTLKIRSTKLEDSAMYFCASNTHLGPQETQYFGPGTRLLVL.

V and J are TRBV6-4 and TRBJ2-2; possibly TRBD1 or TRBD2 for D (5 bases each). Germline loops: CDR1 MRHNA, CDR2 SNTAGT. The CDR3 covers 17 residues. V was clipped by 5 bases and J by 3 bases, with 19 bases between them. This CDR3 is CASSFNPGTADTGELFF. The CDR3 coding sequence is TGTGCCAGCAGTTTTAACCCCGGGACCGCGGACACCGGGGAGCTGTTTTTT.

The V call is TRBV7-2, the J call TRBJ2-1; TRBD1 agrees at 9 bases. V dropped 5 bases and J dropped 3; count of bases not matched to a gene: 5. CDR3 size: 15 residues. Germline V lookup: CDR1 SGHTA, CDR2 FQGNSA. In DNA, the CDR3 is TGTGCCAGCAGCCAGCCGACAGGGGGCTACAATGAGCAGTTCTTC. Amino acid sequence: CASSQPTGGYNEQFF.

The CDR3 region has the DNA TGTGCCAGACGGTGCCCCCATGGTGGAAACACCATATATTTT. It yields the protein CARRCPHGGNTIYF. The chain is built from TRBV27 and TRBJ1-3; D is uncertain. Between the trimmed V and J ends, which lost 9 bases and 3 bases, there was a span of 15 bases. Germline V gene lookup returns CDR1 MNHEY and CDR2 SMNVEV (reference sequence). This CDR3 spans 14 amino acids.

The chain couples TRBV7-2 to TRBJ1-5; possible D gene TRBD1, 6 bases. Germline values: CDR1 SGHTA, CDR2 FQGNSA. This CDR3 comprises 14 residues. Trimming removed 3 bases from V and 2 bases from J, with 8 bases in between. CDR3: CASSFKGGNQPQHF. The CDR3 DNA is TGTGCCAGCAGCTTCAAGGGGGGCAATCAGCCCCAGCATTTT.

V gene TRBV14 combines with J gene TRBJ1-4; TRBD1 matches 12 bases. Germline trimming cut 0 bases from V and 2 bases from J; bases unmatched to any gene: 13. The CDR3 contains 21 residues. Germline CDR1 is SGHDN and CDR2 is FVKESK. CDR3: CASSQDLGLGQGAATNEKLFF. The CDR3, as DNA: TGTGCCAGCAGCCAAGATTTGGGACTGGGACAGGGGGCTGCGACTAATGAAAAACTGTTTTTT.

This clone occurred a few times. The sample holds other DNA sequences that translate to the same CDR3. The rearrangement joins TRBV27 to TRBJ2-2; D unresolved. This CDR3 comprises 15 residues. Germline values: CDR1 MNHEY, CDR2 SMNVEV (reference sequence). V lost 2 bases, J lost 1 base, and 8 bases lay in between. The CDR3: CASSLRQVNTGELFF. Written as DNA, the CDR3 is TGTGCCAGCAGTTTAAGGCAGGTGAACACCGGGGAGCTGTTTTTT.

This clone occurred once. The gene calls are TRBV5-6 and TRBJ2-7; 10 nucleotides align to TRBD2. The CDR3 spans 17 residues. J gave up 3 bases and V 4 bases, and 13 bases lay outside the gene matches. Germline V gives CDR1 SGHDT, CDR2 YYEEEE. In DNA, the CDR3 is TGTGCCAGCAGCCCTGGCAGAATGAGCGGGGGGGTCTACGAGCAGTACTTC. Its translation is CASSPGRMSGGVYEQYF.

The CDR3 loop is CASSPRQGTSSYNSPLHF. CDR3 DNA: TGTGCCAGCAGCCCCCGACAGGGGACGAGCTCCTATAATTCACCCCTCCACTTT. The chain joins TRBV11-2 to TRBJ1-6; 8 bases fit TRBD1. V shed 5 bases and J 0 bases; nucleotides not matched to a gene: 9. The CDR3 has 18 residues. Germline V gene lookup returns CDR1 SGHAT and CDR2 FQNNGV.